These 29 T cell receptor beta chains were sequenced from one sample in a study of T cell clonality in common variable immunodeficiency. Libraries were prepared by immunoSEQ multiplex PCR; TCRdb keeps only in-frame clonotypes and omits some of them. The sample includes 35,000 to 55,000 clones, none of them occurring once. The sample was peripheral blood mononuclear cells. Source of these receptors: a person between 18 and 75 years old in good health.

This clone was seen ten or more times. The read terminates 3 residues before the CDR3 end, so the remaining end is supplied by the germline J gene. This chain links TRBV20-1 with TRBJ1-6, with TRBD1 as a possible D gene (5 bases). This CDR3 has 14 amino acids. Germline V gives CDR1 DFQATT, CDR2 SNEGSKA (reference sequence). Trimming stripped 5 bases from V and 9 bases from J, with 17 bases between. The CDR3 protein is CSAGEGGGSSPLHF. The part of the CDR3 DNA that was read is TGCAGTGCTGGGGAGGGCGGGGGGAGTTCACCC.

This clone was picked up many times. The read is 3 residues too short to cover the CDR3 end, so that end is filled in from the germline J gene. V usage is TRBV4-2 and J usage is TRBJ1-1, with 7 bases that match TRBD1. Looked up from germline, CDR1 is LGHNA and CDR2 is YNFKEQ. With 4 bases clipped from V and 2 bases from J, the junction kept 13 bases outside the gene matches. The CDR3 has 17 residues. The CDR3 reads CASSPSRRAGGNTEAFF. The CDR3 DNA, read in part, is TGTGCCAGCAGCCCATCGAGGCGGGCAGGGGGTAACACTGAA.

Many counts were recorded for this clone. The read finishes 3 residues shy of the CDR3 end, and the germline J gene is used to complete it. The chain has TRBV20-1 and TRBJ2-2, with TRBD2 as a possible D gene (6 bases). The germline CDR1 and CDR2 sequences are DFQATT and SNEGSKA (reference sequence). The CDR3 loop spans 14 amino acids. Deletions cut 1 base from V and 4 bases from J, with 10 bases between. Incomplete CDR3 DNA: TGCAGTGCTAGAGTGGGACTCGGCACCGGGGAG. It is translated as CSARVGLGTGE. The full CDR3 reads CSARVGLGTGELFF.

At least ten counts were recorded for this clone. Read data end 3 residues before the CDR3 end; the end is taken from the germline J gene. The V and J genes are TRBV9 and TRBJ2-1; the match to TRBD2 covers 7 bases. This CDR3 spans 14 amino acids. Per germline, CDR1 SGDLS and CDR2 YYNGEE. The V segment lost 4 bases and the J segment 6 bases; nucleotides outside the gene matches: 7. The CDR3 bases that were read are TGTGCCAGCAGCCCAAGGTGGGGGGGCAATGAG. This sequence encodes CASSPRWGGNE. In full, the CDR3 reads CASSPRWGGNEQFF.

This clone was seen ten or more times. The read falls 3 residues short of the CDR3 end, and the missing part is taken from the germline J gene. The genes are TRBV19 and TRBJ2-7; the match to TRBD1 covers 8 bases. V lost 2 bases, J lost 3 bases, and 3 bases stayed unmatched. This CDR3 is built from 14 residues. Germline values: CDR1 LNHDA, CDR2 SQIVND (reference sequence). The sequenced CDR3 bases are TGTGCCAGTAGTATATCGGGACAGGTCTACGAG. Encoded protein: CASSISGQVYE. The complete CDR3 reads CASSISGQVYEQYF.

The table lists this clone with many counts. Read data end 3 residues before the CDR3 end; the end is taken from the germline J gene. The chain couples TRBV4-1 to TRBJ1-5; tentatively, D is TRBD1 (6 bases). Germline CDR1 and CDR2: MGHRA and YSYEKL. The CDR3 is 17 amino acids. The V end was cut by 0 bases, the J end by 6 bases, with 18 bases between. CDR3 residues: CASSQDAATGMIQPQHF. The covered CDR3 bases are TGCGCCAGCAGCCAAGATGCCGCAACAGGGATGATTCAGCCC.

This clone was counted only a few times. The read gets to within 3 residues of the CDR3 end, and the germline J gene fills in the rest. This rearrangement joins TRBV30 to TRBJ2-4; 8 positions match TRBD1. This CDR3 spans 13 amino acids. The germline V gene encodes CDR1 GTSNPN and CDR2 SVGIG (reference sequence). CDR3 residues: CAWGQGSPYGQYF. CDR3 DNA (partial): TGTGCCTGGGGACAGGGTAGTCCCTATGGT. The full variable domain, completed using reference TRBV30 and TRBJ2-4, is SQTIHQWPATLVQPVGSPLSLECTVEGTSNPNLYWYRQAAGRGLQLLFYSVGIGQISSEVPQNLSASRPQDRQFILSSKKLLLSDSGFYLCAWGQGSPYGQYFGAGTRLSVL.

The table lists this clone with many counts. The CDR3 spells CASSRRTSGSYEQFF. Partial CDR3 DNA: TGTGCCAGCAGCCGAAGGACTAGCGGGAGTTATGAG. This rearrangement joins TRBV7-2 to TRBJ2-1, with 13 bases lining up with TRBD2. The read terminates 3 residues before the CDR3 end, so the remaining end is supplied by the germline J gene. J gave up 8 bases and V 5 bases, and 6 bases lay outside the gene matches. The germline gives CDR1 SGHTA, CDR2 FQGNSA. This CDR3 has 15 residues.

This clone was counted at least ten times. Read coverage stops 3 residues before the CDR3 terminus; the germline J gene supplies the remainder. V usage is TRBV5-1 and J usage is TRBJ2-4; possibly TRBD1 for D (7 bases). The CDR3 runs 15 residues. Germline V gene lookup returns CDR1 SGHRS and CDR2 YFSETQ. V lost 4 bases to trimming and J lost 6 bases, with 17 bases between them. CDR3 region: CASSPMEGQINIQYF. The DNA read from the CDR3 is TGCGCCAGCAGCCCGATGGAGGGACAGATAAACATT.

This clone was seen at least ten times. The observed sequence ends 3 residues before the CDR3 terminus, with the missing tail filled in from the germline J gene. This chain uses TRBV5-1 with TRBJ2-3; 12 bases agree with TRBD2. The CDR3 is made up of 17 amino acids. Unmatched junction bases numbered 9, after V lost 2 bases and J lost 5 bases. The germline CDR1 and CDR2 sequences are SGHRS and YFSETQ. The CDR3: CASSFRLAGGPEDTQYF. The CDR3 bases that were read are TGCGCCAGCAGCTTCAGGCTAGCGGGAGGGCCTGAAGATACG.

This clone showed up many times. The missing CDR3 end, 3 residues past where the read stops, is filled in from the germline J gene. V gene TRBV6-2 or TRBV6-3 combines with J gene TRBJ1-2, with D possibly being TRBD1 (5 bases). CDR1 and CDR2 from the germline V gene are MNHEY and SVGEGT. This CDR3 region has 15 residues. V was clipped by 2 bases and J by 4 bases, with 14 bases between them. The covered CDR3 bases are TGTGCCAGCAGTTACCCCCCGGTGGGGGGCTATGGC. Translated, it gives CASSYPPVGGYG. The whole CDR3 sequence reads CASSYPPVGGYGYTF.

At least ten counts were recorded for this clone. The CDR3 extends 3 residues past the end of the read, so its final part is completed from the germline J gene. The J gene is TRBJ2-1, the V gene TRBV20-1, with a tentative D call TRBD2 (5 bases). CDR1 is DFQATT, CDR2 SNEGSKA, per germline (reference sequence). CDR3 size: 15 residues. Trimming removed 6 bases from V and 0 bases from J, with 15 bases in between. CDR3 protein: CSALAGVDSYNEQFF. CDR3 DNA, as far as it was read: TGCAGTGCGCTTGCCGGGGTCGACTCCTACAATGAG.

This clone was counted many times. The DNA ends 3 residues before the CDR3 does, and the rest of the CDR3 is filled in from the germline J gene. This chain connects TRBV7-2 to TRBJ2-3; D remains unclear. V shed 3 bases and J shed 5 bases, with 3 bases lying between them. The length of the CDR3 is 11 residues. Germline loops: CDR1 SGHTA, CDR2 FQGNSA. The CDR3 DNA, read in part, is TGTGCCAGCAGCTTCAGAGATACG. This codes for CASSFRDT. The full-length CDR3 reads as CASSFRDTQYF. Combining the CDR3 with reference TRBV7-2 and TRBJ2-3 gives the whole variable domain GAGVSQSPSNKVTEKGKDVELRCDPISGHTALYWYRQSLGQGLEFLIYFQGNSAPDKSGLPSDRFSAERTGGSVSTLTIQRTQQEDSAVYLCASSFRDTQYFGPGTRLTVL.

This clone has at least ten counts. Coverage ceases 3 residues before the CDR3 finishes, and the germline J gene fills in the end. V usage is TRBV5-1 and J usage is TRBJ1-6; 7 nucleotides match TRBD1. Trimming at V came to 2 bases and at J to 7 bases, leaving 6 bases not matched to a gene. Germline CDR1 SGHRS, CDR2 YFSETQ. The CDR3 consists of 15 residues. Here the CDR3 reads CASSFFEQGNSPLHF. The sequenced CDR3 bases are TGCGCCAGCAGCTTTTTCGAACAGGGGAATTCACCC.

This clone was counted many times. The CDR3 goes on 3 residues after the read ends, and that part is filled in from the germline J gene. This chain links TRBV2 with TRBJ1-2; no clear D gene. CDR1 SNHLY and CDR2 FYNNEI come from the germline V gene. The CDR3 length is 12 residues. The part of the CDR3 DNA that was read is TGTGCCAGCAGAGCGGCGCCGGGCGGC. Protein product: CASRAAPGG. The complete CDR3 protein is CASRAAPGGYTF.

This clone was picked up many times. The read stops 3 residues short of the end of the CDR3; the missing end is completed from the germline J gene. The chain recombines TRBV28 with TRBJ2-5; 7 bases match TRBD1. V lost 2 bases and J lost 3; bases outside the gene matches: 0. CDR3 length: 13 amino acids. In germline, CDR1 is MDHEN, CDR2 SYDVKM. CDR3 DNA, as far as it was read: TGTGCCAGCAGTTTAACAGGGGAAGAGACC. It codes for CASSLTGEET. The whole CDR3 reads CASSLTGEETQYF. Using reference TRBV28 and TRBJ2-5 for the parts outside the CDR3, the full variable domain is DVKVTQSSRYLVKRTGEKVFLECVQDMDHENMFWYRQDPGLGLRLIYFSYDVKMKEKGDIPEGYSVSREKKERFSLILESASTNQTSMYLCASSLTGEETQYFGPGTRLLVL.

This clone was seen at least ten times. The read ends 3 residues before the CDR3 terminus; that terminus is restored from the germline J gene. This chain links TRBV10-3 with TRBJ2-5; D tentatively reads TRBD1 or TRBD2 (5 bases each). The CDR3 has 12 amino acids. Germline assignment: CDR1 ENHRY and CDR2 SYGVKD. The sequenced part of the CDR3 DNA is TGTGCGGTAAGGGGAGCACAAGAGACC. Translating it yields CAVRGAQET. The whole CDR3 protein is CAVRGAQETQYF.

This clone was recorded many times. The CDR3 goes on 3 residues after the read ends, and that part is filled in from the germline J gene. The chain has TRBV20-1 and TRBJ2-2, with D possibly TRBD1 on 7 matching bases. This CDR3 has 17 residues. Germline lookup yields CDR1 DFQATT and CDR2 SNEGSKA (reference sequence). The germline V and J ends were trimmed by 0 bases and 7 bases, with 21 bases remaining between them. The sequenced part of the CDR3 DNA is TGCAGTGCTAGAGACCCGGAGGGGCAGGGGGAGAGCGGGGAG. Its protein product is CSARDPEGQGESGE. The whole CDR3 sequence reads CSARDPEGQGESGELFF.

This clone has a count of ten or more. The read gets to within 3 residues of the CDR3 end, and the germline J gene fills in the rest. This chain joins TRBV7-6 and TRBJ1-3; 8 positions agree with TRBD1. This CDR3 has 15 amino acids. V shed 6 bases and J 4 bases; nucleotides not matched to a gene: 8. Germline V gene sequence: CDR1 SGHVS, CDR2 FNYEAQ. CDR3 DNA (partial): TGTGCCAGCAGACCCCTGACAGGGGACGGAAACACC. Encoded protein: CASRPLTGDGNT. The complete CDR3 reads CASRPLTGDGNTIYF.

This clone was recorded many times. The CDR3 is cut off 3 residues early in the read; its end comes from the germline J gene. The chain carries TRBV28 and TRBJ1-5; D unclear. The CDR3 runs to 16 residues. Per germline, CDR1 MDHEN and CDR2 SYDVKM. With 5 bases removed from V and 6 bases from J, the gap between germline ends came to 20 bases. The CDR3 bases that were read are TGTGCCAGCAGTCCCCTAAGGGCCTTGCTCGGTCAGCCC. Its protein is CASSPLRALLGQP. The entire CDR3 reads CASSPLRALLGQPQHF.

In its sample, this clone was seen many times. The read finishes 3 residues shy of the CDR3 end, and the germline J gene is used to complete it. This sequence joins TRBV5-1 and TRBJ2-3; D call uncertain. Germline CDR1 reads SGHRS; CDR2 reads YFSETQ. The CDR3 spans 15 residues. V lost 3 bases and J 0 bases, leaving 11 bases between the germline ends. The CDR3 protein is CASSWSTGSTDTQYF. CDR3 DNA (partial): TGCGCCAGCAGCTGGTCGACGGGTAGCACAGATACG.

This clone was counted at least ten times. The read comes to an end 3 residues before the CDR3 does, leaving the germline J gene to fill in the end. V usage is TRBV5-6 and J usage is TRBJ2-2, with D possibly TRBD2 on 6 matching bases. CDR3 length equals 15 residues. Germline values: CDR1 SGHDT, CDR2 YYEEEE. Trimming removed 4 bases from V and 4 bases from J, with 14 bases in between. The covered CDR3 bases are TGTGCCAGCAGCGCCGGGACTGTTTCCACCGGGGAG. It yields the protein CASSAGTVSTGE. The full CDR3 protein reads CASSAGTVSTGELFF.

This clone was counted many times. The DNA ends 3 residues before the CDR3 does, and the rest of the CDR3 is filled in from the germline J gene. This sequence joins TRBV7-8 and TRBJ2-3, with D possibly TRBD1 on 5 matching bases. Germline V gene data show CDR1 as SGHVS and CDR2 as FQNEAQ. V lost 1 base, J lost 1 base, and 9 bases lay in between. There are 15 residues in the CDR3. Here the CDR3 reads CASSLEGLGTDTQYF. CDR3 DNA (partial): TGTGCCAGCAGCTTAGAGGGGCTGGGCACAGATACG.

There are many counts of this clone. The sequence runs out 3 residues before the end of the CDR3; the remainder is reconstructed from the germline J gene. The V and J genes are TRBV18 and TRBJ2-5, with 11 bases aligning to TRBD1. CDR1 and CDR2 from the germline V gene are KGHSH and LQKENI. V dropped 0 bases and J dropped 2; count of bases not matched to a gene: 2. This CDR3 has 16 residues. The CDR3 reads CASSPPDRGRQETQYF. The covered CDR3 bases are TGTGCCAGCTCACCACCGGACAGGGGGCGTCAAGAGACC.

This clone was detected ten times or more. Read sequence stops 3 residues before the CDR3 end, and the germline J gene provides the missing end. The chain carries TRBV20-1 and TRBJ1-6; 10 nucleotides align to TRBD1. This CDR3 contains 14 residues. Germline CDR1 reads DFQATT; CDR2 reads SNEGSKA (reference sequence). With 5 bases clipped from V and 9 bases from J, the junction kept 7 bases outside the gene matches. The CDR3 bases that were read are TGCAGTGCTCCCGGGACAGGGGTCTTTTCACCC. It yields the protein CSAPGTGVFSP. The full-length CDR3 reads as CSAPGTGVFSPLHF.

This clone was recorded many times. CDR3 DNA, as far as it was read: TGTGCCAGCAGCTTAGTAGCGGAGGGCGAG. Protein: CASSLVAEGE. The complete CDR3 protein is CASSLVAEGEQYF. V is TRBV11-2 and J is TRBJ2-7; possibly TRBD2 for D (6 bases). Read sequence stops 3 residues before the CDR3 end, and the germline J gene provides the missing end. Trimming removed 1 base from V and 6 bases from J, with 10 bases in between. Germline CDR1 SGHAT, CDR2 FQNNGV. The length of the CDR3 is 13 residues. Supplemented by reference TRBV11-2 and TRBJ2-7, the full variable domain reads EAGVAQSPRYKIIEKRQSVAFWCNPISGHATLYWYQQILGQGPKLLIQFQNNGVVDDSQLPKDRFSAERLKGVDSTLKIQPAKLEDSAVYLCASSLVAEGEQYFGPGTRLTVT.

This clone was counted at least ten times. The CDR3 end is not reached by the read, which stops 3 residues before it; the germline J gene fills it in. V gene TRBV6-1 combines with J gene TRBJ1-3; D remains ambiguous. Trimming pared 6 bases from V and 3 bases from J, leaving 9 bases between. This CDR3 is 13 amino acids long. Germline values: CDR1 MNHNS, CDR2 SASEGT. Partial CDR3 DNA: TGTGCCAGCAGCGAATCCCTTGGAAACACC. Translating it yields CASSESLGNT. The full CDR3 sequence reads CASSESLGNTIYF.

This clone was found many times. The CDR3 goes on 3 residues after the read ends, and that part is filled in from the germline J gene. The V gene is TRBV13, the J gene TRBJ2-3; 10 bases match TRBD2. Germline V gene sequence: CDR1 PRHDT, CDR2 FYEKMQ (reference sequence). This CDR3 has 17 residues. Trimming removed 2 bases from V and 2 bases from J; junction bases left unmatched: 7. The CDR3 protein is CASSLRSSGGFTDTQYF. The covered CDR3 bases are TGTGCCAGCAGCTTACGGTCTAGCGGGGGTTTCACAGATACG.

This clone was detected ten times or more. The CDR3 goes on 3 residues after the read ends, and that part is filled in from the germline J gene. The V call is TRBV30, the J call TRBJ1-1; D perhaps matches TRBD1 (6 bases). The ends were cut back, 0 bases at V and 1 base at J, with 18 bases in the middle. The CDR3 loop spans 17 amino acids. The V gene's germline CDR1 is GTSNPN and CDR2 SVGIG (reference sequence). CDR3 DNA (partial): TGTGCCTGGAGTGTAAGGGAGGTGAGACAGGAGAACACTGAA. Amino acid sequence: CAWSVREVRQENTE. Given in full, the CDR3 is CAWSVREVRQENTEAFF.